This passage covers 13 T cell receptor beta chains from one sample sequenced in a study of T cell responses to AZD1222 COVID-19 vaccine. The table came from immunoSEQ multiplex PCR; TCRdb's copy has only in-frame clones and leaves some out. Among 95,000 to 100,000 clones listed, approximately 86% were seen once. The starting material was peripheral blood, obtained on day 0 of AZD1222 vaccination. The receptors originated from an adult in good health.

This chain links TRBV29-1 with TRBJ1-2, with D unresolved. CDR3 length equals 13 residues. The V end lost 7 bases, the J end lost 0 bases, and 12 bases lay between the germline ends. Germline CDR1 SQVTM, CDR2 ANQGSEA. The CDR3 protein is CSGGMGANYGYTF. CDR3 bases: TGCAGCGGGGGTATGGGAGCTAACTATGGCTACACCTTC.

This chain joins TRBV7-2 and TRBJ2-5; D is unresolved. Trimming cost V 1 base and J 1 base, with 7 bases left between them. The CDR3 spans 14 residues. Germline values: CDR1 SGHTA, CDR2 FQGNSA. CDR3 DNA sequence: TGTGCCAGCAGCTTAGAGAACTTCCAAGAGACCCAGTACTTC. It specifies CASSLENFQETQYF. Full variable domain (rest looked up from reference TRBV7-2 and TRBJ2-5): GAGVSQSPSNKVTEKGKDVELRCDPISGHTALYWYRQSLGQGLEFLIYFQGNSAPDKSGLPSDRFSAERTGGSVSTLTIQRTQQEDSAVYLCASSLENFQETQYFGPGTRLLVL.

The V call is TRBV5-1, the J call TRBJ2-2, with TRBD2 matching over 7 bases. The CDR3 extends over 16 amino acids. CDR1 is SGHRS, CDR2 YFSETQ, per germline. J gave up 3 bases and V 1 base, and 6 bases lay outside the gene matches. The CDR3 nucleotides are TGCGCCAGCAGCTTGTCGGCGGGAGTACACACCGGGGAGCTGTTTTTT. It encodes CASSLSAGVHTGELFF.

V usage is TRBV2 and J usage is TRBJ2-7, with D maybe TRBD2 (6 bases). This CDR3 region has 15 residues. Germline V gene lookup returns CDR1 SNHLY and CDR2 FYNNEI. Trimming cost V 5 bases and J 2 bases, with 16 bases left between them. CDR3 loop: CASSLGGSKTYEQYF. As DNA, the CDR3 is TGTGCCAGCAGTCTTGGGGGGAGTAAAACCTACGAGCAGTACTTC.

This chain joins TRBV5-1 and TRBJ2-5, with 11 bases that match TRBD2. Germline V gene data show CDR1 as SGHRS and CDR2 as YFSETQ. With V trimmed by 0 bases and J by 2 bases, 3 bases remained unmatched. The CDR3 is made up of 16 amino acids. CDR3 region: CASSLEGTSGQETQYF. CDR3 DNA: TGCGCCAGCAGCTTGGAAGGGACTAGCGGACAAGAGACCCAGTACTTC.

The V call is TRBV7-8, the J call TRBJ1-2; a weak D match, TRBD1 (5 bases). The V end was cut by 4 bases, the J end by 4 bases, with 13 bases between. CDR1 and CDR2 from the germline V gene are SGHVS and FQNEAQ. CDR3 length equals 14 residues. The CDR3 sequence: CASSYRPQGYGYTF. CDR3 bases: TGTGCCAGCAGCTATCGACCTCAGGGCTATGGCTACACCTTC.

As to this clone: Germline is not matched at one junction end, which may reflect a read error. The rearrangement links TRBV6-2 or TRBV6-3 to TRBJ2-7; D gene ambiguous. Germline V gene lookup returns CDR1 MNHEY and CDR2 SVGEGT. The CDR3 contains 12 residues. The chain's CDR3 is CASSYWSYEQYF. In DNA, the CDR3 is TGTGCCAGCAGCTACTGGTCCTACGAGCAGTACTTC.

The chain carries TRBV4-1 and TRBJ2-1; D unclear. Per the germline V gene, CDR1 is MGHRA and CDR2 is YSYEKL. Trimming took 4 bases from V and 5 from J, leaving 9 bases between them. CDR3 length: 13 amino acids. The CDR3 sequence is CASSREYNNEQFF. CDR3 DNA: TGCGCCAGCAGCCGCGAGTATAACAATGAGCAGTTCTTC.

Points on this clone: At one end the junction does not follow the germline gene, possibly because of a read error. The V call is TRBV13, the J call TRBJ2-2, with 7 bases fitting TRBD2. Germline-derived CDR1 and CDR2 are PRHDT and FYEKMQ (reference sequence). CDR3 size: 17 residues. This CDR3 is CASSLAPGGENAGELFF. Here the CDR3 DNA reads TGTGCCAGCAGCTTAGCTCCGGGAGGCGAGAACGCCGGGGAGCTGTTTTTT. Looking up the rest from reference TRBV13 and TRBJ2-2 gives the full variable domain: AAGVIQSPRHLIKEKRETATLKCYPIPRHDTVYWYQQGPGQDPQFLISFYEKMQSDKGSIPDRFSAQQFSDYHSELNMSSLELGDSALYFCASSLAPGGENAGELFFGEGSRLTVL.

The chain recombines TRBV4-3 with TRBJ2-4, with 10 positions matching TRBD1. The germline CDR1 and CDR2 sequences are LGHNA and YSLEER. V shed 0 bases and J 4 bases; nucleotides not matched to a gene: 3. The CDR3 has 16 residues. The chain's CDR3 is CASSQDLGQGKNIQYF. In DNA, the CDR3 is TGCGCCAGCAGCCAAGATCTGGGACAGGGGAAAAACATTCAGTACTTC.

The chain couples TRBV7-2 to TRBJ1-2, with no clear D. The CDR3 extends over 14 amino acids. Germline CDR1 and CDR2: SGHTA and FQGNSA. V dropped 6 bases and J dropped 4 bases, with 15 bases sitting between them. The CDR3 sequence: CASSGSLGGYGYTF. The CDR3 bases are TGTGCCAGCAGTGGTTCCCTGGGAGGCTATGGCTACACCTTC.

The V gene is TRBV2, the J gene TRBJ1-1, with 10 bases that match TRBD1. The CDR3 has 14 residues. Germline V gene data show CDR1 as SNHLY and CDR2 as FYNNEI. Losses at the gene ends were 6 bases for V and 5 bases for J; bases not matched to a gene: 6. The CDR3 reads CASSRQGAGTEAFF. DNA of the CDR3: TGTGCCAGCAGCCGACAGGGGGCGGGAACTGAAGCTTTCTTT.

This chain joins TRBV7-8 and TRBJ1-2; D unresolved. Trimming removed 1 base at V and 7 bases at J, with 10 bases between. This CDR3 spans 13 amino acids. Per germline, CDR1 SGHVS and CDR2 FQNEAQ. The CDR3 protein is CASSLDQTRGYTF. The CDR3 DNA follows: TGTGCCAGCAGCTTAGATCAAACTCGTGGCTACACCTTC.